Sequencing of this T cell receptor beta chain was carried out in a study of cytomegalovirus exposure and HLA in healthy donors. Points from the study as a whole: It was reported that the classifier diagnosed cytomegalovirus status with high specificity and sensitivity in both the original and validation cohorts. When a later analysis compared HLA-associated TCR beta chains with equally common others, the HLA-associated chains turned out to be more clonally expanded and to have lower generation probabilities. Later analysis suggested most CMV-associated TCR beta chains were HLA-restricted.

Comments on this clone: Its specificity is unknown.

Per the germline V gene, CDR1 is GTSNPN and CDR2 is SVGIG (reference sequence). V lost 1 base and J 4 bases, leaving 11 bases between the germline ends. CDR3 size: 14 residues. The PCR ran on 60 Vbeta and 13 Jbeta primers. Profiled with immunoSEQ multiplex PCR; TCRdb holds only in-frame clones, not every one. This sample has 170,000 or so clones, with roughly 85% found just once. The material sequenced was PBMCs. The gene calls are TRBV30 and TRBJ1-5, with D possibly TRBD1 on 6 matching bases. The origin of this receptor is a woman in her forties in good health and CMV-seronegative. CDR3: CAWSATGLNQPQHF. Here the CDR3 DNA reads TGTGCCTGGAGTGCTACAGGGTTGAATCAGCCCCAGCATTTT.